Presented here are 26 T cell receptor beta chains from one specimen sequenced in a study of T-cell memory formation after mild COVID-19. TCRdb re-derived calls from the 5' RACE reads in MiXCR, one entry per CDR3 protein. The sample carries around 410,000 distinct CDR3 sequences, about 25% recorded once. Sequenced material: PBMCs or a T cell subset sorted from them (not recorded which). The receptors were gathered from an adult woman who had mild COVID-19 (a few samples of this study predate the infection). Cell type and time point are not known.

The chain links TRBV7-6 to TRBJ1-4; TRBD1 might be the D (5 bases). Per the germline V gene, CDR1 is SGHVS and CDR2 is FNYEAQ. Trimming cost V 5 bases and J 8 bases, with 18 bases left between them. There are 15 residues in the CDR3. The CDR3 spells CASSQWDRTREKLFF. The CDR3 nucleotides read TGTGCCAGCAGCCAATGGGACCGAACGCGAGAAAAACTGTTTTTT.

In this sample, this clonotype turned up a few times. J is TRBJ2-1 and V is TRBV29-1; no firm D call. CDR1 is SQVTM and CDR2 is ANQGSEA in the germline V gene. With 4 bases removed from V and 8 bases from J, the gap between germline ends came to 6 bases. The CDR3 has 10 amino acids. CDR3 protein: CSVAGYEQFF. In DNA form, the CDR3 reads TGCAGCGTTGCCGGGTATGAGCAGTTCTTC.

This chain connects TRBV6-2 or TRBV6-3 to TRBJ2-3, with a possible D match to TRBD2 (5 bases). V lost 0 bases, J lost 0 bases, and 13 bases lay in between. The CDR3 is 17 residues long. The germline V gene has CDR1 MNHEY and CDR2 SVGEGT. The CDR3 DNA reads TGTGCCAGCAGTTACTCGAGAAGCGGAGCTAGCACAGATACGCAGTATTTT. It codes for CASSYSRSGASTDTQYF.

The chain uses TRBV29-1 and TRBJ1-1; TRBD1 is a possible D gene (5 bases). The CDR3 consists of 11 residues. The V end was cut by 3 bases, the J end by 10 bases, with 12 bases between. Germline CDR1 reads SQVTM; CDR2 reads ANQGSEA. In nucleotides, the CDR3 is TGCAGCGTTGATCAGGGAAACTCAGCTTTCTTT. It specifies CSVDQGNSAFF.

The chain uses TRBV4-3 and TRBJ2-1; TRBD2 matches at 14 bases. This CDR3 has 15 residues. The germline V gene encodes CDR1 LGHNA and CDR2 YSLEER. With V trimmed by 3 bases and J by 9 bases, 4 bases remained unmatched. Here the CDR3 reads CASSQGLAGVVEQFF. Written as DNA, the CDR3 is TGCGCCAGCAGCCAGGGACTAGCGGGAGTCGTTGAGCAGTTCTTC.

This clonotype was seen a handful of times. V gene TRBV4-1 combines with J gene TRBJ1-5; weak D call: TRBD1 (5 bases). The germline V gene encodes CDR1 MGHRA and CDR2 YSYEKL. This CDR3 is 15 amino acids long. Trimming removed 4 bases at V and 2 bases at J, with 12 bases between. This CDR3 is CASSRTGVGNQPQHF. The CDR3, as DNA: TGCGCCAGCAGCCGAACGGGGGTTGGCAATCAGCCCCAGCATTTT.

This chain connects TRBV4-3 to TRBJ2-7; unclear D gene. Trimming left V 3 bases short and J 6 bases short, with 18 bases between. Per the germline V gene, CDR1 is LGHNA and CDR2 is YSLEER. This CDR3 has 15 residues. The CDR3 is CASSQSWGEGSEQYF. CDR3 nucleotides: TGCGCCAGCAGCCAGAGTTGGGGTGAAGGTTCCGAGCAGTACTTC.

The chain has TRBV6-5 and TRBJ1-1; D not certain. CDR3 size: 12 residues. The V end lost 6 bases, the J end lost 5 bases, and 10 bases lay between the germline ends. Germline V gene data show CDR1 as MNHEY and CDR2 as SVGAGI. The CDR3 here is CASRYGETEAFF. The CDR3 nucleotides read TGTGCCAGCAGGTACGGGGAGACTGAAGCTTTCTTT.

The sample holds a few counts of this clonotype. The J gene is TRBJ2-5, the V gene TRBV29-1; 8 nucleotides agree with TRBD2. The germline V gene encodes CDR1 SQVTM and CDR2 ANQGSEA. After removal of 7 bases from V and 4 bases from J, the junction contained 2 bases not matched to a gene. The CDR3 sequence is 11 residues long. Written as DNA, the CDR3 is TGCAGCGAAACTAGCGGAGAGACCCAGTACTTC. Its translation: CSETSGETQYF.

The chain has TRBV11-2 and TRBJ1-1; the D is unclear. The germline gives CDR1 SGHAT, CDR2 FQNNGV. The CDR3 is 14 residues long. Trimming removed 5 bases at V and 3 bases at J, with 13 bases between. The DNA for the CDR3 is TGTGCCAGCAGCACTCGTATGGTTGACACTGAAGCTTTCTTT. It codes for CASSTRMVDTEAFF.

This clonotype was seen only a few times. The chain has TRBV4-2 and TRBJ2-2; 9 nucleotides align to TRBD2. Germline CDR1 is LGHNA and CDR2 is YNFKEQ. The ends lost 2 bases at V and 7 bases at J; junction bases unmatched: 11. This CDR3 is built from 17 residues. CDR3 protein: CASSQPGGGASGGELFF. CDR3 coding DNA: TGTGCCAGCAGCCAACCCGGCGGGGGGGCGTCGGGCGGGGAGCTGTTTTTT.

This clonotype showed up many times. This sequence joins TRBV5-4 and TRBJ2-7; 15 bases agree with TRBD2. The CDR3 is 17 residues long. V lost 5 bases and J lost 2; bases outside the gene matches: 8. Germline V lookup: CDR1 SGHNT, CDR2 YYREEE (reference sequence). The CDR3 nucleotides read TGTGCCAGCAGTCCCGGGACTAGCGGGGGGCTTACCTACGAGCAGTACTTC. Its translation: CASSPGTSGGLTYEQYF.

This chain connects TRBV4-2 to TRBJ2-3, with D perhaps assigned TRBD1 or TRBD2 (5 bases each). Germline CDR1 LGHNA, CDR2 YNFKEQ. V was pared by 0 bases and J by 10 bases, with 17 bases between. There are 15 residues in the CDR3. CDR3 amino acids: CASSQDVRGPIPQYF. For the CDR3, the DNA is TGTGCCAGCAGCCAAGATGTACGGGGCCCCATACCGCAGTATTTT.

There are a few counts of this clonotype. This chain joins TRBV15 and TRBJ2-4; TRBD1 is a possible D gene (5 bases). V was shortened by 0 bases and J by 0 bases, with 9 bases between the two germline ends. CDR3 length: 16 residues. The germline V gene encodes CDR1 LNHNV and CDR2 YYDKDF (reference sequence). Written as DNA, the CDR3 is TGTGCCACCAGCAGAGACAGGGTTCTAGCCAAAAACATTCAGTACTTC. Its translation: CATSRDRVLAKNIQYF.

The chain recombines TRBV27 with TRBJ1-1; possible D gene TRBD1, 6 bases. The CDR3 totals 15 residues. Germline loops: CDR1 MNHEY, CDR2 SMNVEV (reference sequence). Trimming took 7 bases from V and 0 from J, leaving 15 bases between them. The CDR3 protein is CASNAGGGMNTEAFF. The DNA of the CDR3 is TGTGCCAGCAACGCCGGGGGGGGCATGAACACTGAAGCTTTCTTT.

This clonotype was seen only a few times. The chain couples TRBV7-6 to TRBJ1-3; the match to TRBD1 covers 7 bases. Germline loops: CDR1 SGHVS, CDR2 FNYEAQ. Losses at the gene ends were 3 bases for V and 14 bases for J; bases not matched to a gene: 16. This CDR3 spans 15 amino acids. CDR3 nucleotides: TGTGCCAGCAGCTTGCAGCCCGGGGCTGGAAGGGGGCTATATTTT. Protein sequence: CASSLQPGAGRGLYF.

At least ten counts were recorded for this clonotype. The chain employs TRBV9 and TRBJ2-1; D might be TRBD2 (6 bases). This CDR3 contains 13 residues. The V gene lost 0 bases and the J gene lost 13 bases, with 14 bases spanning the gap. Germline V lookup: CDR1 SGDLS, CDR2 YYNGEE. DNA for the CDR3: TGTGCCAGCAGCGTAGCTGGCGGGACTGTTCAGTTCTTC. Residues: CASSVAGGTVQFF.

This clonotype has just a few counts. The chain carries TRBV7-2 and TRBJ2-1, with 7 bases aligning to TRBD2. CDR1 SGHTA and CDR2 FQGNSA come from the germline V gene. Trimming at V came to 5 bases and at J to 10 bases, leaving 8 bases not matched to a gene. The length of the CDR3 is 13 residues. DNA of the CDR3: TGTGCCAGCAGCACGGGGGGACGCCTAGAGCAGTTCTTC. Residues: CASSTGGRLEQFF. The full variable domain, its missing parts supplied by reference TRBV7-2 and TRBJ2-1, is GAGVSQSPSNKVTEKGKDVELRCDPISGHTALYWYRQSLGQGLEFLIYFQGNSAPDKSGLPSDRFSAERTGGSVSTLTIQRTQQEDSAVYLCASSTGGRLEQFFGPGTRLTVL.

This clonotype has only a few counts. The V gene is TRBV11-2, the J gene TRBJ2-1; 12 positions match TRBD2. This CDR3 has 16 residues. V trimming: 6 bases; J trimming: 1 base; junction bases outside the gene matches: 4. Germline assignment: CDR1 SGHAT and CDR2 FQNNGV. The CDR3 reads CASRELAGGSYNEQFF. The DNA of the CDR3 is TGTGCCAGCAGGGAACTAGCGGGAGGATCCTACAATGAGCAGTTCTTC.

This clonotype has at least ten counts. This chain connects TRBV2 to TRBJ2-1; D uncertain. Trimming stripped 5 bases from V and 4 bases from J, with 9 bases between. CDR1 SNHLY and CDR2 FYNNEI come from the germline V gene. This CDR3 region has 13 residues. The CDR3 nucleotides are TGTGCCAGCAGTAGTTCCGAATACAATGAGCAGTTCTTC. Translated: CASSSSEYNEQFF.

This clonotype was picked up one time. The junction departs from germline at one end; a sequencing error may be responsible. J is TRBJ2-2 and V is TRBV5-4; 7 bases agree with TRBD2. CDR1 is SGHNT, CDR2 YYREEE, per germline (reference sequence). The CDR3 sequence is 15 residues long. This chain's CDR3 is CASRLGGADTGELFF. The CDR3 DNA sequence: TGTGCCAGCAGGTTGGGAGGGGCTGACACCGGGGAGCTGTTTTTT.

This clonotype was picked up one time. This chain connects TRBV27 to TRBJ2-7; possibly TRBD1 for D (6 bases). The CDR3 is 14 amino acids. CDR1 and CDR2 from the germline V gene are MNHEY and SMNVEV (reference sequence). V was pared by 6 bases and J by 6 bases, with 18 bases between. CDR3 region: CASSRQALVGEQYF. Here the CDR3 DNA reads TGTGCCAGCAGCAGACAGGCCTTGGTGGGCGAGCAGTACTTC.

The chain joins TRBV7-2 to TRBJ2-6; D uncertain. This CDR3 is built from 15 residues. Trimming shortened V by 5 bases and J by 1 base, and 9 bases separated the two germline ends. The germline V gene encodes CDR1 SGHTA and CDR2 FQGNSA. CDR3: CASSRQESGANVLTF. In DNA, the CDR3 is TGTGCCAGCAGCCGTCAGGAATCTGGGGCCAACGTCCTGACTTTC. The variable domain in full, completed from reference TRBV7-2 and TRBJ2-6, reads GAGVSQSPSNKVTEKGKDVELRCDPISGHTALYWYRQSLGQGLEFLIYFQGNSAPDKSGLPSDRFSAERTGGSVSTLTIQRTQQEDSAVYLCASSRQESGANVLTFGAGSRLTVL.

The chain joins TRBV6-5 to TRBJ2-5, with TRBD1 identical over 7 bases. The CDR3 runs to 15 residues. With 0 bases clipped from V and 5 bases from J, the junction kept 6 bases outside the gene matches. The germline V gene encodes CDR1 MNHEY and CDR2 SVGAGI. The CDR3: CASSYSGGRGETQYF. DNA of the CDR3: TGTGCCAGCAGTTACTCAGGTGGCAGGGGGGAGACCCAGTACTTC.

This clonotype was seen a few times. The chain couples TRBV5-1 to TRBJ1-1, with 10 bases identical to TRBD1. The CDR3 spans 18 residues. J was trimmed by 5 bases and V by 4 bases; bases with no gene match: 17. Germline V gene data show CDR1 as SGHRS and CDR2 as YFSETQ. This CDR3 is CASSLRSGTGVKRTEAFF. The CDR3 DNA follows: TGCGCCAGCAGCCTCCGATCCGGGACAGGGGTTAAGAGGACTGAAGCTTTCTTT.

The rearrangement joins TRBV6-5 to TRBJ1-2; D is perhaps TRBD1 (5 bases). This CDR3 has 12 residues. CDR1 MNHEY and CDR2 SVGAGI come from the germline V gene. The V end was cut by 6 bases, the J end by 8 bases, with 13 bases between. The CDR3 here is CASRRRDEGYTF. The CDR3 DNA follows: TGTGCCAGCAGAAGGCGGGACGAGGGCTACACCTTC.